Each of the 19 T cell receptor beta chains below was sequenced from the same sample in a study of glioma-infiltrating T cells after dendritic cell vaccination. TCRdb keeps only in-frame clones here, not all; method: immunoSEQ multiplex PCR. The sample includes about 67,000 clones, about four fifths seen only once; the top ten take roughly 7.9%. Sequences were derived from blood, sampled before dendritic cell vaccination. All receptors come from a human donor with glioblastoma.

The chain links TRBV29-1 to TRBJ1-6; TRBD1 might be the D (6 bases). CDR1 SQVTM and CDR2 ANQGSEA come from the germline V gene. The ends were cut back, 5 bases at V and 3 bases at J, with 14 bases in the middle. This CDR3 spans 15 amino acids. The CDR3 region is CSVSVGGDYNSPLHF. The DNA of the CDR3 is TGCAGCGTTTCTGTAGGGGGTGACTATAATTCACCCCTCCACTTT.

This chain uses TRBV7-9 with TRBJ2-1; TRBD2 aligns across 10 bases. The V and J ends lost 4 bases and 3 bases, in that order; junction bases with no gene match: 3. Looked up from germline, CDR1 is SEHNR and CDR2 is FQNEAQ (reference sequence). This CDR3 is 15 amino acids long. CDR3 coding DNA: TGTGCCAGCAGCTCACAGCGGGGGGGCTACAATGAGCAGTTCTTC. Its protein product is CASSSQRGGYNEQFF.

The rearrangement links TRBV6-6 to TRBJ2-1, with TRBD2 matching over 7 bases. The CDR3 is made up of 15 amino acids. V gave up 6 bases and J gave up 4 bases; unmatched junction bases: 9. Germline V gene data show CDR1 as MNHNY and CDR2 as SVGAGI (reference sequence). CDR3 sequence: CASRPRTSLYNEQFF. The CDR3 nucleotides are TGTGCCAGCAGACCTCGGACTAGTTTATACAATGAGCAGTTCTTC.

V and J are TRBV18 and TRBJ1-1; TRBD1 agrees at 7 bases. In germline, CDR1 is KGHSH, CDR2 LQKENI. There are 15 residues in the CDR3. Trimming took 2 bases from V and 2 from J; bases not matched to a gene: 5. DNA of the CDR3: TGTGCCAGCTCACCAAACCAGGGGGAAAACACTGAAGCTTTCTTT. Protein: CASSPNQGENTEAFF.

The chain links TRBV5-4 to TRBJ2-6; weak D call: TRBD1 (5 bases). CDR1 SGHNT and CDR2 YYREEE come from the germline V gene (reference sequence). This CDR3 is 18 amino acids long. Between the trimmed V and J ends, which lost 0 bases and 0 bases, there was a span of 13 bases. CDR3 in DNA: TGTGCCAGCAGCTTGGAGCAGGGTCGTCTCTCTGGGGCCAACGTCCTGACTTTC. It codes for CASSLEQGRLSGANVLTF.

This sequence joins TRBV2 and TRBJ1-2; 8 positions match TRBD1. CDR3 length: 17 residues. The V segment lost 6 bases and the J segment 0 bases; nucleotides outside the gene matches: 12. Germline CDR1 SNHLY, CDR2 FYNNEI. CDR3 in DNA: TGTGCCAGCAGGGATGACAGGGGAGGGACCACTAACTATGGCTACACCTTC. It yields the protein CASRDDRGGTTNYGYTF.

The J gene is TRBJ2-2, the V gene TRBV5-4; no clear D gene. V was cut by 0 bases and J by 2 bases, with 5 bases left in between. The CDR3 has 14 residues. The germline V gene encodes CDR1 SGHNT and CDR2 YYREEE (reference sequence). CDR3 protein: CASSLVSNTGELFF. CDR3 DNA: TGTGCCAGCAGCTTGGTTTCAAACACCGGGGAGCTGTTTTTT.

This clone was recorded only once. The rearrangement joins TRBV6-6 to TRBJ1-5, with 8 bases lining up with TRBD1. The CDR3 contains 15 residues. Trimming at V came to 5 bases and at J to 0 bases, leaving 3 bases not matched to a gene. CDR1 is MNHNY, CDR2 SVGAGI, per germline (reference sequence). The CDR3 reads CASSTGGGSNQPQHF. The DNA of the CDR3 is TGTGCCAGCAGTACAGGGGGAGGTAGCAATCAGCCCCAGCATTTT.

Comments on this clone: In the same sample, other DNA sequences code for this CDR3. This sequence joins TRBV4-1 and TRBJ1-6; D gene uncertain. The germline CDR1 and CDR2 sequences are MGHRA and YSYEKL. V lost 0 bases and J 9 bases, leaving 6 bases between the germline ends. The CDR3 has 13 residues. The CDR3 is CASSQDRRSPLHF. The DNA for the CDR3 is TGCGCCAGCAGCCAAGATCGTCGTTCACCCCTCCACTTT.

CDR3: CASSPEGASYNEQFF. The CDR3 DNA sequence: TGTGCCAGCTCACCGGAGGGGGCAAGCTACAATGAGCAGTTCTTC. This sequence joins TRBV18 and TRBJ2-1; D is possibly TRBD1 (7 bases). V shed 3 bases and J shed 3 bases, with 12 bases lying between them. Germline loops: CDR1 KGHSH, CDR2 LQKENI. There are 15 residues in the CDR3.

This clone has just one count. The genes are TRBV2 and TRBJ1-2, with D uncertain. The V gene lost 4 bases and the J gene lost 4 bases, with 16 bases spanning the gap. Germline CDR1 SNHLY, CDR2 FYNNEI. The CDR3 consists of 15 residues. CDR3 loop: CASSGGSLSFYGYTF. The CDR3 nucleotides are TGTGCCAGCAGTGGAGGCAGCCTCTCCTTCTATGGCTACACCTTC.

This clone occurred a few times. The chain recombines TRBV14 with TRBJ1-3; D gene unclear. CDR1 SGHDN and CDR2 FVKESK come from the germline V gene. V was shortened by 0 bases and J by 2 bases, with 8 bases between the two germline ends. The CDR3 extends over 15 amino acids. CDR3 bases: TGTGCCAGCAGCCAAGACAGGCACCCTGGAAACACCATATATTTT. Its protein is CASSQDRHPGNTIYF. The variable domain in full, with the rest retrieved from reference TRBV14 and TRBJ1-3, is EAGVTQFPSHSVIEKGQTVTLRCDPISGHDNLYWYRRVMGKEIKFLLHFVKESKQDESGMPNNRFLAERTGGTYSTLKVQPAELEDSGVYFCASSQDRHPGNTIYFGEGSWLTVV.

The gene calls are TRBV4-1 and TRBJ1-4; the D gene is possibly TRBD1 (5 bases). CDR1 and CDR2 from the germline V gene are MGHRA and YSYEKL. V shed 0 bases and J shed 8 bases, with 7 bases lying between them. CDR3 length: 13 residues. CDR3 sequence: CASSQDRGEKLFF. In nucleotides, the CDR3 is TGCGCCAGCAGCCAAGATCGGGGGGAAAAACTGTTTTTT.

V usage is TRBV6-1 and J usage is TRBJ2-1, with D perhaps TRBD1 (5 bases). V shed 1 base and J shed 3 bases, with 10 bases lying between them. The CDR3 is 15 residues long. CDR1 and CDR2 (germline): MNHNS, SASEGT. CDR3 DNA: TGTGCCAGCAGTGAAGAGCCACAGGTCTACAATGAGCAGTTCTTC. As protein: CASSEEPQVYNEQFF.

The chain carries TRBV2 and TRBJ2-3, with 8 bases identical to TRBD2. CDR1 and CDR2 (germline): SNHLY, FYNNEI. With 2 bases clipped from V and 2 bases from J, the junction kept 3 bases outside the gene matches. The CDR3 contains 15 residues. This CDR3 reads CASSELAGSTDTQYF. CDR3 DNA sequence: TGTGCCAGCAGTGAATTAGCGGGGTCCACAGATACGCAGTATTTT.

The chain joins TRBV5-1 to TRBJ2-1; 11 bases align to TRBD2. Looked up from germline, CDR1 is SGHRS and CDR2 is YFSETQ. J gave up 7 bases and V 2 bases, and 5 bases lay outside the gene matches. This CDR3 spans 15 amino acids. The CDR3 sequence: CASSFSGGAQNEQFF. The CDR3 DNA is TGCGCCAGCAGCTTTAGCGGGGGGGCTCAGAATGAGCAGTTCTTC.

The rearrangement uses TRBV7-2 and TRBJ1-5, with a tentative D call TRBD1 (5 bases). The CDR3 loop spans 13 amino acids. Germline-derived CDR1 and CDR2 are SGHTA and FQGNSA. The germline V and J ends were trimmed by 5 bases and 5 bases, with 10 bases remaining between them. CDR3 in DNA: TGTGCCAGCAGCCGACCGGGGGATCAGCCCCAGCATTTT. Its protein product is CASSRPGDQPQHF.

This clone was seen once. The V call is TRBV11-3, the J call TRBJ2-2, with TRBD1 matching over 7 bases. Germline CDR1 SGHNT, CDR2 YENEEA. The CDR3 loop spans 15 amino acids. J was trimmed by 5 bases and V by 4 bases; bases with no gene match: 7. The CDR3 is CASSSTGYETGELFF. As DNA, the CDR3 is TGTGCCAGCAGCTCGACAGGGTATGAAACCGGGGAGCTGTTTTTT.

The rearrangement links TRBV7-2 to TRBJ1-4, with 8 bases that match TRBD1. Germline CDR1 SGHTA, CDR2 FQGNSA. The CDR3 is 16 amino acids. V was clipped by 6 bases and J by 3 bases; unmatched bases: 9. The CDR3, as DNA: TGTGCCAGCAGTCCCGGACAGGGAGGGTCTAATGAAAAACTGTTTTTT. This sequence encodes CASSPGQGGSNEKLFF.